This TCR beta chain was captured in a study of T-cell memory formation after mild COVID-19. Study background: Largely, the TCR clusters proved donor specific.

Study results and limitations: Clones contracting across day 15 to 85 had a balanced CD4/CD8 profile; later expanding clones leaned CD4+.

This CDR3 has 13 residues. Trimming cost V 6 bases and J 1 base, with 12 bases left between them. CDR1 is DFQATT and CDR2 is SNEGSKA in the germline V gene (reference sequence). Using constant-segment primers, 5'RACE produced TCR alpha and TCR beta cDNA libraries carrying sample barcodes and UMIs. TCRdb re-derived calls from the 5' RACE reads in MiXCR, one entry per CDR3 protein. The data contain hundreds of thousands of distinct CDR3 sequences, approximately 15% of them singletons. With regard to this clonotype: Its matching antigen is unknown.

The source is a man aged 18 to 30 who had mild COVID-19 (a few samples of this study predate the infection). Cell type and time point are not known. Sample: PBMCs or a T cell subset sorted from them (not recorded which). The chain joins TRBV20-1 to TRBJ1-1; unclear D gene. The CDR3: CSATPDGNTEAFF. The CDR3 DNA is TGCAGTGCCACCCCTGACGGGAACACTGAAGCTTTCTTT.